A selection of T cell receptor beta chains follows, all from one sample in a study of T cells in Graves' hyperthyroidism and ophthalmopathy. TCRdb reprocessed the multiplex PCR reads with MiXCR, giving one entry per CDR3 protein. The sample consists of under 450,000 distinct CDR3 sequences, about 13% of them appearing once. The sample comprised blood. The source is a young man with Graves' hyperthyroidism that later progressed to Graves' ophthalmopathy. The CDR3 runs from the conserved cysteine through the conserved F or W. Each record gives: clone size, D gene, J gene, V gene, CDR3 protein, CDR3 DNA. The D gene is left open where the match is weak. Size values are once, few and many counts, or a class for expanded clones, and some rows have none.

few	NA	TRBJ2-5	TRBV20-1	CSFGQTNYQETQYF	TGCAGTTTTGGACAAACCAATTACCAAGAGACCCAGTACTTC
many	TRBD2	TRBJ2-1	TRBV7-9	CASSWWAGGDNEQFF	TGTGCCAGCAGTTGGTGGGCGGGGGGAGACAATGAGCAGTTCTTC
few	TRBD2	TRBJ2-2	TRBV5-1	CASKGPRRGGRRTGELFF	TGCGCCAGCAAGGGGCCTCGGCGGGGGGGCCGACGCACCGGGGAGCTGTTTTTT
NA	TRBD1	TRBJ1-1	TRBV5-1	CASSLRPRGQERKNTEAFF	TGCGCCAGCAGCTTGAGGCCTCGGGGACAGGAGCGGAAGAACACTGAAGCTTTCTTT
NA	NA	TRBJ1-2	TRBV13	CASSFPPGASNYGYTF	TGTGCCAGCAGCTTCCCCCCAGGGGCAAGTAACTATGGCTACACCTTC
many	TRBD1	TRBJ1-2	TRBV5-1	CASSLGQANYGYTF	TGTGCCAGCAGTTTAGGACAGGCGAACTATGGCTACACCTTC
many	TRBD2	TRBJ2-1	TRBV12-3/TRBV12-4	CASRSGTSGAYNEQFF	TGTGCCAGCAGATCCGGGACTAGCGGGGCTTACAATGAGCAGTTCTTC
many	NA	TRBJ2-1	TRBV7-9	CASSLGTGWGSYNEQFF	TGTGCCAGCAGCTTAGGCACCGGTTGGGGCTCCTACAATGAGCAGTTCTTC
NA	NA	TRBJ1-5	TRBV6-2/TRBV6-3	CASTSSNQPQHF	TGTGCCAGCACAAGTAGCAATCAGCCCCAGCATTTT
few	NA	TRBJ2-1	TRBV6-1	CATFANEQFF	TGTGCCACTTTTGCGAATGAGCAGTTCTTC
NA	TRBD2	TRBJ2-4	TRBV27	CASSSRGLAENIQYF	TGTGCCAGCAGTTCCCGTGGACTAGCGGAAAACATTCAGTACTTC
NA	TRBD1	TRBJ2-7	TRBV24-1	CATSDSRTGGHEQYF	TGTGCCACCAGTGATTCTCGGACAGGGGGGCACGAGCAGTACTTC
NA	NA	TRBJ2-1	TRBV20-1	CSARDLRGSSYNEQFF	TGCAGTGCTAGAGATCTCCGGGGGAGCTCCTACAATGAGCAGTTCTTC
many	NA	TRBJ1-5	TRBV12-3/TRBV12-4	CASSFGRGSQPQHF	TGTGCCAGCAGTTTCGGTAGGGGAAGTCAGCCCCAGCATTTT
NA	NA	TRBJ2-7	TRBV20-1	CSASPRTVISEQYF	TGCAGTGCATCTCCCCGGACCGTTATAAGCGAGCAGTACTTC
NA	TRBD1	TRBJ2-7	TRBV13	CASSSTGDAYEQYF	TGTGCCAGCAGCTCCACAGGGGATGCCTACGAGCAGTACTTC
NA	NA	TRBJ2-5	TRBV6-1	CASTHSLGHSQETQYF	TGTGCCAGCACCCACTCGCTTGGCCACAGCCAAGAGACCCAGTACTTC
many	NA	TRBJ2-5	TRBV7-9	CASRHLETQYF	TGTGCCAGCAGGCATCTGGAGACCCAGTACTTC
NA	TRBD1	TRBJ1-4	TRBV29-1	CSVDVRDRPNEKLFF	TGCAGCGTTGACGTACGGGACAGGCCTAATGAAAAACTGTTTTTT
few	TRBD2	TRBJ2-5	TRBV13	CASSPRTSGGPKETRYF	TGTGCCAGCAGCCCCCGGACTAGCGGGGGACCTAAAGAGACCCGGTACTTC
many	NA	TRBJ1-2	TRBV5-1	CASSLGLDSSIGYTF	TGCGCCAGCAGCTTGGGGCTGGACAGTTCGATCGGCTACACCTTC
NA	NA	TRBJ1-1	TRBV25-1	CASSELRGLNTEAFF	TGTGCCAGCAGTGAATTGCGGGGGTTGAACACTGAAGCTTTCTTT
few	NA	TRBJ2-7	TRBV19	CASSDSPYEQYF	TGTGCCAGTAGCGACAGTCCCTACGAGCAGTACTTC